The sequence of this T cell receptor beta chain was determined in a study of shared clonotypes between healthy human individuals (dated by TCRdb to between 2020 and 2021). The study in broad terms: The cohort included a few men and a couple of women between 18 and 49 years of age. Per donor, three plates each were used for CD4 naive and CD4 memory, two for CD8 naive, and one for CD8 memory. Blood TCR repertoires of roughly 5 healthy adults were deeply sequenced to estimate repertoire size and the extent of clonotype sharing between individuals. Leukapheresis yielded between about 0.94 and 10 billion PBMCs per donor. To increase sequencing depth and limit assay-specific biases, TCR repertoire library preparation and sequencing were carried out by different laboratories using diverse techniques.

CD8 naive samples were CD45RO-negative cells positively selected for CCR7, giving a CD45RA+CCR7+ population that excluded TemRA cells. Donors were healthy HIV-negative adults with no recently reported acute infections or vaccinations. Every donor was a Caucasian adult residing in Nashville, Tennessee, USA. Blood was obtained by leukapheresis, after which PBMCs were separated by Ficoll-Histopaque density gradient centrifugation and cryopreserved in liquid nitrogen vapor phase. Analytical flow cytometry was used to check the purity and quantity of every magnetically sorted T cell population. Each sorted fraction had its genomic DNA isolated and then quantified by UV absorbance on a Nanodrop 2000c. Using the deep immunoSEQ assay, TCR CDR3 regions were amplified from genomic DNA by multiplex PCR. Extracted genomic DNA from each cell subset was spread evenly across all wells of several immunoSEQ 96-well plates, with each plate serving as a replicate. For sorted subsets, about 200 ng genomic DNA, equal to tens of thousands of T cell genomes, was loaded into each replicate PCR. Purified libraries were quantified with a Qubit 3.0 fluorometer, sized on a Bioanalyzer 2100, and re-quantified with the KAPA Library Quantification kit. A separate single-read 150-cycle Illumina NextSeq 550 flow cell was used to sequence each immunoSEQ 96-well plate. The authors processed their data as follows. The immunoSEQ output contained only junctional sequences without quality scores, so filtering could not match that applied to full-length reads. To assign V/J genes and CDR3, sequences were annotated using PyIR, a Python wrapper for IgBLAST v1.9, with IMGT germline references. Reads were removed for weak V/J assignments (E-value above 1e-6), missing CDR3, stop codons, out-of-frame junctions, or ambiguous translated residues. V3J clonotypes were defined as sequences sharing the same inferred V gene, J gene, and CDR3 amino acid sequence. The percentage overlap between two repertoires was calculated by dividing the number of shared unique clonotypes by the size of the smaller repertoire. RTK rarefaction, the Chao1 estimator, and Recon v2.1 estimates of unobserved clonotypes were used to assess repertoire richness. OLGA was used to compute generation probabilities for all TCRbeta clonotypes that the gDNA method yielded from a few donors. TCRdb limited this immuneACCESS table to in-frame rearrangements with V and J called. A share of clones is missing; checked studies link under half to unresolved V genes, and the rest is unexplained. The V and J calls and clone size come from that table; D and trimming were worked out from the DNA. For this sample the table gives 450,000 to 700,000 clones, of which around 95% were detected only once. The ten biggest clones cover roughly 0.1% of the sample.

Overall study outcomes, separate from this receptor: Clonotypes shared by all four sorted-subset donors showed higher generation probabilities than non-shared clonotypes. Even with the large sequencing depth, rarefaction of the sorted-subset datasets indicated that sequencing was incomplete. Sharing across four donors was observed for around 5% of naive CD4, about 3.2% of naive CD8, 2.3% of memory CD4, and around 0.42% of memory CD8 clonotypes. Based on pairwise subsampling, the degree of clonotype sharing among donors was expected to be affected by sequencing depth. Sampling was restricted to blood, and TCR repertoires in tissues likely differ from the TCR repertoires found in blood. Naive subsets generally had larger estimated clonotype richness than memory subsets. Because the study included only a small number of donors, the genetic and exposure-history diversity represented was limited.

V was cut back by 4 bases and J by 4 bases, leaving a gap of 8 bases between them. From its cysteine to its phenylalanine, the CDR3 spans 13 amino acids. Solely the CDR3 DNA is kept, with 39 bases framed from the first base. The germline V gene specifies SNHLY as CDR1 and FYNNEI as CDR2. Concerning this clone itself: Its antigen remains undetermined. Per-nucleotide qualities are absent, and no much larger clonotype sits a single base away.

The chain couples TRBV2 to TRBJ1-5; the D gene remains uncertain. The clonotype originates from a woman between 25 and 40 years old in good health. Sequencing was done on a sample of naive CD8+ T cells sorted from blood. The cell subset or site label of this sample denotes: CD45RA+CCR7+. The DNA is TGTGCCAGCAGTGGGGAACCTAATCAGCCCCAGCATTTT. Translation gives CASSGEPNQPQHF.